In this sample, the clone carrying this T cell receptor (beta chain) turned up a few times. As yet, its antigen is unknown. The data were taken from a study of cytomegalovirus exposure and HLA in healthy donors. In the study overall: Genetic ancestry analysis placed about 80% of the 398 donors that were genotyped in the Caucasian-associated cluster.

CDR1 is SGHRS, CDR2 YFSETQ, per germline. V lost 2 bases and J lost 4, with 9 bases in between. CDR3 length: 14 amino acids. Study observations and caveats: TCR beta chains associated with HLA were, in a later analysis, more clonally expanded than equally common others. It was reported that TCR beta sequences correctly inferred the HLA-A and HLA-B alleles for most subjects. There were a few CMV-associated chains whose specificity for CMV antigens was confirmed in vitro.

PCR involved 60 Vbeta and 13 Jbeta primers. Produced via immunoSEQ multiplex PCR; TCRdb's table is partial and in-frame only. The table includes tens of thousands of clones, 71% detected once. Sequenced input: PBMCs. This receptor was identified in a man in his forties or fifties in good health and CMV-seropositive. The rearrangement links TRBV5-1 to TRBJ2-2; possibly TRBD1 for D (5 bases). CDR3 sequence (DNA): TGCGCCAGCAGCTTTTCGCAGGGCACCGGGGAGCTGTTTTTT. Translated: CASSFSQGTGELFF.